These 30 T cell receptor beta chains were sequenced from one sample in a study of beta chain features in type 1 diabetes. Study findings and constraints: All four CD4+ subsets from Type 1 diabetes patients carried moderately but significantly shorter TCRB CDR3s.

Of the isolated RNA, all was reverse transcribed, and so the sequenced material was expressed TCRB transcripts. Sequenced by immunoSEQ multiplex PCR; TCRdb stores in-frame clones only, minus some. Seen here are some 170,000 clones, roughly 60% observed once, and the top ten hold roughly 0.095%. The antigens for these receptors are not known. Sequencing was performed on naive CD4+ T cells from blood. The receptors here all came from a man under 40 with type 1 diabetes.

The CDR3 region is CASSATGSGTEAFF. DNA of the CDR3: TGTGCCAGCAGCGCGACAGGGTCGGGCACTGAAGCTTTCTTT. This sequence joins TRBV9 and TRBJ1-1, with TRBD1 matching over 7 bases. The length of the CDR3 is 14 residues. Germline values: CDR1 SGDLS, CDR2 YYNGEE. The trim removed 3 bases at V and 4 bases at J, leaving 6 bases unmatched.

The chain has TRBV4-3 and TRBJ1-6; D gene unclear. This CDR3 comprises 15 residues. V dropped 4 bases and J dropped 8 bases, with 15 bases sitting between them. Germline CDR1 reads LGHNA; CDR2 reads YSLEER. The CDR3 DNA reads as TGCGCCAGCAGCCTAAGGCCACAAGGTGATTCACCCCTCCACTTT. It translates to CASSLRPQGDSPLHF.

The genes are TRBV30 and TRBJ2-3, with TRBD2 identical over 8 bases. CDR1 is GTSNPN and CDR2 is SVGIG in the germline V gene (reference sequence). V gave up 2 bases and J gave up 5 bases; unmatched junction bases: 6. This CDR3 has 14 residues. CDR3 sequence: CAWSPGGAGDTQYF. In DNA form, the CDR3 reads TGTGCCTGGAGTCCCGGGGGGGCGGGAGATACGCAGTATTTT. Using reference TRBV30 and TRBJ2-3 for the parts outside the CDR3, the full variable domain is SQTIHQWPATLVQPVGSPLSLECTVEGTSNPNLYWYRQAAGRGLQLLFYSVGIGQISSEVPQNLSASRPQDRQFILSSKKLLLSDSGFYLCAWSPGGAGDTQYFGPGTRLTVL.

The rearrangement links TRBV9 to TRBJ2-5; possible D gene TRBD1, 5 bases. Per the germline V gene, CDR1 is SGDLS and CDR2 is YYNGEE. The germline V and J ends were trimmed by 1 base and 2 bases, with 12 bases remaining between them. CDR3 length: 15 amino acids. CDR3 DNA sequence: TGTGCCAGCAGCGTACAGGGTTACTCTCAAGAGACCCAGTACTTC. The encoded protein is CASSVQGYSQETQYF.

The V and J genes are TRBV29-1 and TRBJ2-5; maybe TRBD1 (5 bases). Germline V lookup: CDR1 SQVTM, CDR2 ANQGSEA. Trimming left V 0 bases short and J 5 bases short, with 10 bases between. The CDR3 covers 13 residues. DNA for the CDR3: TGCAGCGTTGAAGAGGCAGGGTTGGAGACCCAGTACTTC. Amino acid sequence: CSVEEAGLETQYF.

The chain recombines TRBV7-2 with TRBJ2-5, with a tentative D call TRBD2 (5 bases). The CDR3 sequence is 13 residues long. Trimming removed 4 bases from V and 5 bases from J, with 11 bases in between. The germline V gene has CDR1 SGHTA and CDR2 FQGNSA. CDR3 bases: TGTGCCAGCAGCTGGACGGGAATGGAGACCCAGTACTTC. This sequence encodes CASSWTGMETQYF. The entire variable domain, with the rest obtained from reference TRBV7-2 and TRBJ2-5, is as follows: GAGVSQSPSNKVTEKGKDVELRCDPISGHTALYWYRQSLGQGLEFLIYFQGNSAPDKSGLPSDRFSAERTGGSVSTLTIQRTQQEDSAVYLCASSWTGMETQYFGPGTRLLVL.

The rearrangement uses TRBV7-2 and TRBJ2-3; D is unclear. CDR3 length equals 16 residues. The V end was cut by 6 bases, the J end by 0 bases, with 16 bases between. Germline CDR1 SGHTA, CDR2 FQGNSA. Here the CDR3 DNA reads TGTGCCAGCAGGCCCATGGGTGCTTCTAGCACAGATACGCAGTATTTT. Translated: CASRPMGASSTDTQYF.

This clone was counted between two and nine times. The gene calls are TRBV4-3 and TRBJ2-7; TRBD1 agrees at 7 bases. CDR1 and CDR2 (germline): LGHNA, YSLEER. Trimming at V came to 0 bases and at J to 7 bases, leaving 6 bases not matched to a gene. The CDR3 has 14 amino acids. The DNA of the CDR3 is TGCGCCAGCAGCCAAGATTTTGGGGACAGTGAGCAGTACTTC. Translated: CASSQDFGDSEQYF.

CDR3 in DNA: TGTGCCAGCAGCCTTGGACAGATCTCTGGAAACACCATATATTTT. Protein product: CASSLGQISGNTIYF. This chain links TRBV7-9 with TRBJ1-3, with D possibly matching TRBD1 (6 bases). The CDR3 is 15 residues long. V lost 5 bases, J lost 0 bases, and 11 bases lay in between. Germline assignment: CDR1 SEHNR and CDR2 FQNEAQ (reference sequence).

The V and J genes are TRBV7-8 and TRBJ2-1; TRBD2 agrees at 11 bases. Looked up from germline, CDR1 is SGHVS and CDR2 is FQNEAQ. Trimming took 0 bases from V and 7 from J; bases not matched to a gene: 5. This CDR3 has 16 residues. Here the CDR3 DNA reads TGTGCCAGCAGCTTAGCTAGCGGGGGGGCTCGGAATGAGCAGTTCTTC. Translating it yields CASSLASGGARNEQFF.

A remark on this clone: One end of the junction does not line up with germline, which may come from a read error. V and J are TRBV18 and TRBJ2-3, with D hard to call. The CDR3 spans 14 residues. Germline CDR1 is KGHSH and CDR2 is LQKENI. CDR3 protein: CASSPRVSGDTQYF. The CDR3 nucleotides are TGTGCCAGCTCCCCACGCGTATCTGGGGATACGCAGTATTTT.

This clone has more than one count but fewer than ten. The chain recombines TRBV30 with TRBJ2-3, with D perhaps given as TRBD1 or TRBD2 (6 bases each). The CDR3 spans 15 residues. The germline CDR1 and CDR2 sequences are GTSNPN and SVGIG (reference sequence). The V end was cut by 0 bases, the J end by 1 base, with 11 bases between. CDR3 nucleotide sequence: TGTGCCTGGAGTGTCGGGGGCACAGGCACAGATACGCAGTATTTT. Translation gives CAWSVGGTGTDTQYF. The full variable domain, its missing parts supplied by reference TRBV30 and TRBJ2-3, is SQTIHQWPATLVQPVGSPLSLECTVEGTSNPNLYWYRQAAGRGLQLLFYSVGIGQISSEVPQNLSASRPQDRQFILSSKKLLLSDSGFYLCAWSVGGTGTDTQYFGPGTRLTVL.

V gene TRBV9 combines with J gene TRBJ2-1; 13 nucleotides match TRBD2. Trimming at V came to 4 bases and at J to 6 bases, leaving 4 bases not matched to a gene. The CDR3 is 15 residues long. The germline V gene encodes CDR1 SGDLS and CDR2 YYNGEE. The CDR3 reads CASSLGTSGVNEQFF. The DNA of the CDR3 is TGTGCCAGCAGCCTAGGGACTAGCGGGGTCAATGAGCAGTTCTTC.

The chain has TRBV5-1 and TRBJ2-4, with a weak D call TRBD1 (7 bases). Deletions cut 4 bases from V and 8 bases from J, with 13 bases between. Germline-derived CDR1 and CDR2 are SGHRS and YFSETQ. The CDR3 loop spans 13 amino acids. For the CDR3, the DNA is TGCGCCAGCAGCAGGACAGGAGGGGACATTCAGTACTTC. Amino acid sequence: CASSRTGGDIQYF.

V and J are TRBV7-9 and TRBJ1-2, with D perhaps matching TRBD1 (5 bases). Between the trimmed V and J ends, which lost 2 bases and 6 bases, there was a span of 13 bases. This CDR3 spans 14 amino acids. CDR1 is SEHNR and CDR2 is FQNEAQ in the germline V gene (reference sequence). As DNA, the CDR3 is TGTGCCAGCAGCTTAAACTGGGGCGAGCATGGCTACACCTTC. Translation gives CASSLNWGEHGYTF.

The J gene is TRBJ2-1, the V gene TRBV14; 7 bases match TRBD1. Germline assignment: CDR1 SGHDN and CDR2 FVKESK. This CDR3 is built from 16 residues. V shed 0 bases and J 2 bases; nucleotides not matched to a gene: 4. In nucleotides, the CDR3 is TGTGCCAGCAGCCAAGAGCCAGGGGGTGCCTACAATGAGCAGTTCTTC. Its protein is CASSQEPGGAYNEQFF.

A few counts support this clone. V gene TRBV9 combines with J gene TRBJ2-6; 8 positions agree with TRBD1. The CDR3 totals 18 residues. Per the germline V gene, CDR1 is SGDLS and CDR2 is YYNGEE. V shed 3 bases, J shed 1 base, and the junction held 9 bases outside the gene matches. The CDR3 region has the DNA TGTGCCAGCAGCGCTCTCGGGACAGGAGGGTCTGGGGCCAACGTCCTGACTTTC. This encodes CASSALGTGGSGANVLTF.

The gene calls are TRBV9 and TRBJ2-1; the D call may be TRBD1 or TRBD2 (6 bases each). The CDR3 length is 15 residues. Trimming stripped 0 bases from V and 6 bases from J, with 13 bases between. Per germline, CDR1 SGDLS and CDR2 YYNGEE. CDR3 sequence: CASSVAEGGLNEQFF. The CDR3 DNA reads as TGTGCCAGCAGCGTAGCCGAGGGGGGCCTCAATGAGCAGTTCTTC.

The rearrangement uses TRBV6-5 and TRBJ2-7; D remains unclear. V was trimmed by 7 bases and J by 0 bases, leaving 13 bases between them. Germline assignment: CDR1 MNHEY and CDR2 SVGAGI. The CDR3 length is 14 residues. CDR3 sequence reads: CASKTRRFSYEQYF. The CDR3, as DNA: TGTGCCAGCAAAACAAGGCGATTCTCCTACGAGCAGTACTTC.

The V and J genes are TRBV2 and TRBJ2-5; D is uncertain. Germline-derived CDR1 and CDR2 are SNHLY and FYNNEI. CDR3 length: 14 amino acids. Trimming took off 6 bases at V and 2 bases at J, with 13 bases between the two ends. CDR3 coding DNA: TGTGCCAGCAGCAAGGGTACTCTTCAAGAGACCCAGTACTTC. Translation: CASSKGTLQETQYF. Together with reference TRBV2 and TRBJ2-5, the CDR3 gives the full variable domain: EPEVTQTPSHQVTQMGQEVILRCVPISNHLYFYWYRQILGQKVEFLVSFYNNEISEKSEIFDDQFSVERPDGSNFTLKIRSTKLEDSAMYFCASSKGTLQETQYFGPGTRLLVL.

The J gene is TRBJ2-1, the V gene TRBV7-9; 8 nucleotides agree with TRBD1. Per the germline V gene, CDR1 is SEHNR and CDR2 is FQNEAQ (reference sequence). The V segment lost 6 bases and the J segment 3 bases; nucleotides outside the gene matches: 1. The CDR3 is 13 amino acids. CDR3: CASRTGGYNEQFF. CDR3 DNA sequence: TGTGCCAGCAGAACAGGGGGCTACAATGAGCAGTTCTTC.

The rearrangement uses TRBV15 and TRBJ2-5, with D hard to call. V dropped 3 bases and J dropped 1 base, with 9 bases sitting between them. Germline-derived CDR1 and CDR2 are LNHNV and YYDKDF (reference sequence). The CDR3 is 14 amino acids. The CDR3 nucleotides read TGTGCCACCAGCAGTGCCCCCGGCCAAGAGACCCAGTACTTC. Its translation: CATSSAPGQETQYF.

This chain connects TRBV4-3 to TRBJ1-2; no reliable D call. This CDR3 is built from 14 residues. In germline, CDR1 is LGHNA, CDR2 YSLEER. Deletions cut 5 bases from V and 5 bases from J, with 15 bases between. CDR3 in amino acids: CASSDAWQQYGYTF. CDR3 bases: TGCGCCAGCAGCGACGCTTGGCAGCAGTATGGCTACACCTTC.

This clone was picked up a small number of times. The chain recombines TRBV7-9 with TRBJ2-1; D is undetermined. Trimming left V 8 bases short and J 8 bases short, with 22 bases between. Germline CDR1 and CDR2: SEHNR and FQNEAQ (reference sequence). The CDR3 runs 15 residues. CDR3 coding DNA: TGTGCCAGCCAGTACTCCTCCTACTCTGTCGATGAGCAGTTCTTC. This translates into CASQYSSYSVDEQFF.

The CDR3: CAWSVGLFSTDTQYF. The CDR3 DNA is TGTGCCTGGAGTGTAGGGCTATTTAGCACAGATACGCAGTATTTT. The V and J genes are TRBV30 and TRBJ2-3; the D is unclear. In germline, CDR1 is GTSNPN, CDR2 SVGIG (reference sequence). The CDR3 covers 15 residues. Trimming removed 0 bases from V and 0 bases from J, with 10 bases in between.

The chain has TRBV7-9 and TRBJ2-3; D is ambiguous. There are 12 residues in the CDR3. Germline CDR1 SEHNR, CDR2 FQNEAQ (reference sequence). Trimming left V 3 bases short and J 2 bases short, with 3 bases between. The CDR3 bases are TGTGCCAGCAGCTTTGTCACAGATACGCAGTATTTT. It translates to CASSFVTDTQYF.

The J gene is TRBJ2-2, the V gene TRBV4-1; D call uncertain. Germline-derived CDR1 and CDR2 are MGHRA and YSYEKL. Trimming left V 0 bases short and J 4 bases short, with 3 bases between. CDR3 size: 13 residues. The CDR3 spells CASSQESTGELFF. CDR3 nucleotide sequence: TGCGCCAGCAGCCAAGAAAGCACCGGGGAGCTGTTTTTT.

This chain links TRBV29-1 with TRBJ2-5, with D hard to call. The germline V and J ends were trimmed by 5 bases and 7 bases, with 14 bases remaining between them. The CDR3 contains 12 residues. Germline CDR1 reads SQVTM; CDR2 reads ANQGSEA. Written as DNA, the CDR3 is TGCAGCGTTTATCCTCCGGACGTGACCCAGTACTTC. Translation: CSVYPPDVTQYF.

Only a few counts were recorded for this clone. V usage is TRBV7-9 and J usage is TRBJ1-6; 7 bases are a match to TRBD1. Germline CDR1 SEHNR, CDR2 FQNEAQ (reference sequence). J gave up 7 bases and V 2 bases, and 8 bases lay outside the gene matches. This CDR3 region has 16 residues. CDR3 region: CASSLTYLDRNSPLHF. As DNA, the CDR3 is TGTGCCAGCAGCTTAACCTACCTGGACAGGAATTCACCCCTCCACTTT.

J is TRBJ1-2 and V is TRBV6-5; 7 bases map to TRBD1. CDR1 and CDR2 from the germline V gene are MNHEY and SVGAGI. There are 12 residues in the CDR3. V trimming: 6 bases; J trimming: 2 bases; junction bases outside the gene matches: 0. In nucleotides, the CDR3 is TGTGCCAGCAGACAGGGGAACTATGGCTACACCTTC. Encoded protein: CASRQGNYGYTF.